The T cell receptor beta chain under discussion was sequenced for a study of T cell changes during pregnancy in multiple sclerosis. V gave up 6 bases and J gave up 4 bases, with 16 bases separating them. Germline CDR1 and CDR2: MNHNY and SVGAGI (reference sequence). The CDR3 consists of 15 residues. Sequencing used immunoSEQ multiplex PCR; TCRdb keeps in-frame clones, though not all of them. Counted here are more than 55,000 clones, 90% to 95% occurring once; the ten biggest clones make up 1% to 1.5%. The genes are TRBV6-6 and TRBJ1-5; a possible D gene is TRBD1 (5 bases). Sequencing was performed on peripheral blood, taken after pregnancy. The receptor comes from a female donor in good health, enrolled as a control in a pregnancy study. DNA of the CDR3: TGTGCCAGCAGCCCGGGGGTTGGGATAAATCAGCCCCAGCATTTT. It encodes CASSPGVGINQPQHF.